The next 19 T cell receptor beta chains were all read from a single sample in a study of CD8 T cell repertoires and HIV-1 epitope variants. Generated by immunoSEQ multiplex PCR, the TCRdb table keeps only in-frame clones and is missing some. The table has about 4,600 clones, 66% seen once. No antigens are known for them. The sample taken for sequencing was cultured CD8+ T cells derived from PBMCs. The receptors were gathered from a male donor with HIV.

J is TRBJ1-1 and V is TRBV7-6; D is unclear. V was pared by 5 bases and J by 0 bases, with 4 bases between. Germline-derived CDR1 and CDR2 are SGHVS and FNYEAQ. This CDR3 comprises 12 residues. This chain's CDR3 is CASSSMNTEAFF. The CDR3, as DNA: TGTGCCAGCAGCAGTATGAACACTGAAGCTTTCTTT.

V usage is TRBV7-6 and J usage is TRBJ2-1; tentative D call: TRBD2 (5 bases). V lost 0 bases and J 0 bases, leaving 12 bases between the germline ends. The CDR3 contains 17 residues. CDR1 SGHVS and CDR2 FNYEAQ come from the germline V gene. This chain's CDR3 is CASSLARVGNSYNEQFF. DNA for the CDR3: TGTGCCAGCAGCTTAGCGCGGGTCGGGAACTCCTACAATGAGCAGTTCTTC.

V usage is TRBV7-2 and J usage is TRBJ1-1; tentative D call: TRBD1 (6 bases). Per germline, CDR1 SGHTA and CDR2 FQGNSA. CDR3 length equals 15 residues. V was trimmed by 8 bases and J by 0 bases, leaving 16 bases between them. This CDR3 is CASEGGTLMNTEAFF. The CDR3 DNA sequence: TGTGCCAGCGAGGGGGGGACACTAATGAACACTGAAGCTTTCTTT.

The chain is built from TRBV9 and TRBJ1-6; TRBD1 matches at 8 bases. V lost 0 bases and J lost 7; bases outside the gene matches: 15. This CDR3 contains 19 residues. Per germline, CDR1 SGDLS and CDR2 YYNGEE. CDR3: CASSVDKGTGSGGNSPLHF. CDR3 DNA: TGTGCCAGCAGCGTAGACAAAGGGACAGGCTCTGGGGGGAATTCACCCCTCCACTTT.

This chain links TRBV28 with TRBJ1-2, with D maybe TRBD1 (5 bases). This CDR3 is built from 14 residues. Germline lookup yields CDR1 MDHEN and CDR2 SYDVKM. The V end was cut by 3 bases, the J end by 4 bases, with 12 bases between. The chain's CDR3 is CASSFGGNSYGYTF. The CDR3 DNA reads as TGTGCCAGCAGTTTCGGGGGAAACTCCTATGGCTACACCTTC.

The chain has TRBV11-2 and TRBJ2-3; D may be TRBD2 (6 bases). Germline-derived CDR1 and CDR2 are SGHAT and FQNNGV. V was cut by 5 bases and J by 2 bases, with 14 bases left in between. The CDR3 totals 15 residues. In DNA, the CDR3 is TGTGCCAGCAGCCGAATTCGGGACTCCACAGATACGCAGTATTTT. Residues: CASSRIRDSTDTQYF.

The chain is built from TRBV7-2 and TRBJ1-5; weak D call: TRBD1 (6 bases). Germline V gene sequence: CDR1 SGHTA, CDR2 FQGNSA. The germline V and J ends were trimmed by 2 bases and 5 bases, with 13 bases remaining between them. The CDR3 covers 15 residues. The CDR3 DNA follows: TGTGCCAGCAGCTTAACACAGGGAAGAGATCAGCCCCAGCATTTT. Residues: CASSLTQGRDQPQHF. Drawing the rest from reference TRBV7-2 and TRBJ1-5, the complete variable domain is GAGVSQSPSNKVTEKGKDVELRCDPISGHTALYWYRQSLGQGLEFLIYFQGNSAPDKSGLPSDRFSAERTGGSVSTLTIQRTQQEDSAVYLCASSLTQGRDQPQHFGDGTRLSIL.

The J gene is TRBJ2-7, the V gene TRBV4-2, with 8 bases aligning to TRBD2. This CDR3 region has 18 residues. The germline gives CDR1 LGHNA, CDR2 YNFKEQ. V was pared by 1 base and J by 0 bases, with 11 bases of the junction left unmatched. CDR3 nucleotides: TGTGCCAGCAGCCAAGTAACGGCGGGAGGATCTGGCTCCTACGAGCAGTACTTC. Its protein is CASSQVTAGGSGSYEQYF.

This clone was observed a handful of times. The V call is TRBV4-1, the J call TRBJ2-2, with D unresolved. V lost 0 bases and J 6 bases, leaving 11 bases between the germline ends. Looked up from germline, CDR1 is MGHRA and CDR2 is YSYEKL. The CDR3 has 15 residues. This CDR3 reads CASSQDGLSAGELFF. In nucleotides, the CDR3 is TGCGCCAGCAGCCAAGATGGCCTCTCAGCCGGGGAGCTGTTTTTT.

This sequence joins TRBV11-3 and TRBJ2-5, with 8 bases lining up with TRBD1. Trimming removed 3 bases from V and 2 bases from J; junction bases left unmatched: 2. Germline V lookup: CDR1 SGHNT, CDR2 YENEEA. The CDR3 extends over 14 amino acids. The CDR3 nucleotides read TGTGCCAGCAGCTTGGGGACAGGACAAGAGACCCAGTACTTC. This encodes CASSLGTGQETQYF.

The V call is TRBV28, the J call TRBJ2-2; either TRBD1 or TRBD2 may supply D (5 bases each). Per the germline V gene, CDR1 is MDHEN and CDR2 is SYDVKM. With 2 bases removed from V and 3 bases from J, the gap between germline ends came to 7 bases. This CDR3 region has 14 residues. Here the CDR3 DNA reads TGTGCCAGCAGTTTAGTGGGGGACACCGGGGAGCTGTTTTTT. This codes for CASSLVGDTGELFF.

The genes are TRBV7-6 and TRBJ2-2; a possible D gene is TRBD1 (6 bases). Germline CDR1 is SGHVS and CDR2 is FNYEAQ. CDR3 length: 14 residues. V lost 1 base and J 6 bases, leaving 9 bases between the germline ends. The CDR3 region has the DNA TGTGCCAGCAGCTTAGTAACAGGGTCCGGGGAGCTGTTTTTT. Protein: CASSLVTGSGELFF.

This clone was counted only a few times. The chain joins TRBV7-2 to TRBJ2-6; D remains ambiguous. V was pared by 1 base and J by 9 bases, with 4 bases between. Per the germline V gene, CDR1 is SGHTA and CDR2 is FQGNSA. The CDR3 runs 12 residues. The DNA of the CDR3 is TGTGCCAGCAGCTTAGGGAACAACGTCCTGACTTTC. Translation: CASSLGNNVLTF.

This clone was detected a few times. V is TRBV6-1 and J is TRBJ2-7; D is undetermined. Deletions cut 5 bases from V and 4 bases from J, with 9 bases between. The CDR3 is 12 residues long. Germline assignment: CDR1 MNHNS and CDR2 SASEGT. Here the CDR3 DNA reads TGTGCCAGCAGTCCGACTGATTACGAGCAGTACTTC. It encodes CASSPTDYEQYF.

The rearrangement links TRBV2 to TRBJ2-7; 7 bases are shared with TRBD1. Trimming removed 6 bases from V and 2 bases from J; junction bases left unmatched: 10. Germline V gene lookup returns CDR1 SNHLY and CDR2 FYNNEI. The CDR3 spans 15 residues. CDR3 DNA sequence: TGTGCCAGCAGCTACCAGGGGGTTACCACCTACGAGCAGTACTTC. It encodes CASSYQGVTTYEQYF.

The DNA for the CDR3 is TGCGCCAGCAGCAAATCCCGCGACGGTACCAATGGCTACACCTTC. Its protein is CASSKSRDGTNGYTF. The chain carries TRBV5-1 and TRBJ1-2; no definite D call. V lost 4 bases, J lost 6 bases, and 19 bases lay in between. The CDR3 runs to 15 residues. Germline V gives CDR1 SGHRS, CDR2 YFSETQ.

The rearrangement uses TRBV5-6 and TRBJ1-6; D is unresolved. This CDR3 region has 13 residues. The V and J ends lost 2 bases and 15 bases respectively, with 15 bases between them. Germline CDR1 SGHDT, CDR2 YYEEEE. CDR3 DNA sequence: TGTGCCAGCAGCTTAGGGCCAGCGAGCATCCTCCACTTT. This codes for CASSLGPASILHF.

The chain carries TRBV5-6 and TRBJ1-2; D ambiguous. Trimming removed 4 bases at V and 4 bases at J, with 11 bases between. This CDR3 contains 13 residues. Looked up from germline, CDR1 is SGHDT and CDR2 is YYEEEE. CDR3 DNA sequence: TGTGCCAGCAGCGAAGGGCCTCTCTATGGCTACACCTTC. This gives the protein CASSEGPLYGYTF.

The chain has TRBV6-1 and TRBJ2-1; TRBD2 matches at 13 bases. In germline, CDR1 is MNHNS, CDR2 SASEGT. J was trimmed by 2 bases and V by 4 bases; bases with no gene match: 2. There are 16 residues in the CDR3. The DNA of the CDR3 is TGTGCCAGCAGTGTTGGGACTAGCGGGACCTACAATGAGCAGTTCTTC. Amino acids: CASSVGTSGTYNEQFF.